Listed here are 31 T cell receptor beta chains from one sample, sequenced in a study of technical replicates of blood from several donors. Profiled with immunoSEQ multiplex PCR; TCRdb holds only in-frame clones, not every one. The table has approximately 94,000 clones, about 96% seen once. The source material was T cells isolated from PBMCs. All receptors derive from a human donor in good health.

CDR3 sequence reads: CATSRDSRSSPRGGQYF. CDR3 bases: TGTGCCACCAGCAGAGATTCCCGCTCTAGTCCTAGGGGTGGGCAGTATTTT. The gene calls are TRBV15 and TRBJ2-3; perhaps TRBD1 as D (5 bases). The V end lost 0 bases, the J end lost 11 bases, and 24 bases lay between the germline ends. Germline lookup yields CDR1 LNHNV and CDR2 YYDKDF (reference sequence). The CDR3 extends over 17 amino acids.

J is TRBJ1-4 and V is TRBV5-1, with D possibly matching TRBD1 (5 bases). Germline lookup yields CDR1 SGHRS and CDR2 YFSETQ. This CDR3 is 14 amino acids long. Trimming left V 0 bases short and J 7 bases short, with 10 bases between. The CDR3 DNA sequence: TGCGCCAGCAGCTTGGGGGGCGATTTTGAAAAACTGTTTTTT. It is translated as CASSLGGDFEKLFF.

V is TRBV6-5 and J is TRBJ2-1; TRBD2 aligns across 8 bases. Trimming at V came to 2 bases and at J to 7 bases, leaving 4 bases not matched to a gene. The CDR3 covers 14 residues. Germline-derived CDR1 and CDR2 are MNHEY and SVGAGI. CDR3 sequence reads: CASSYRTSPNEQFF. Here the CDR3 DNA reads TGTGCCAGCAGTTACCGGACTAGCCCGAATGAGCAGTTCTTC.

The chain recombines TRBV20-1 with TRBJ2-7, with TRBD1 as a possible D gene (6 bases). CDR1 is DFQATT, CDR2 SNEGSKA, per germline (reference sequence). The CDR3 length is 11 residues. Between the trimmed V and J ends, which lost 6 bases and 4 bases, there was a span of 10 bases. The CDR3 reads CSAGTPYEQYF. CDR3 nucleotide sequence: TGCAGTGCAGGGACACCTTACGAGCAGTACTTC.

J is TRBJ2-7 and V is TRBV10-3, with a tentative D call TRBD1 (5 bases). V dropped 5 bases and J dropped 6 bases, with 14 bases sitting between them. CDR1 and CDR2 from the germline V gene are ENHRY and SYGVKD. CDR3 length: 13 residues. The CDR3 sequence is CAISTMGLLEQYF. In DNA, the CDR3 is TGTGCCATCAGTACTATGGGGCTACTCGAGCAGTACTTC.

The chain combines TRBV19 with TRBJ1-2; a possible D gene is TRBD1 (6 bases). Germline CDR1 and CDR2: LNHDA and SQIVND (reference sequence). V was clipped by 7 bases and J by 0 bases, with 15 bases between them. The CDR3 is 15 amino acids. CDR3 coding DNA: TGTGCCAGTACCGGATTAGGGGGTACTAACTATGGCTACACCTTC. This translates into CASTGLGGTNYGYTF.

The chain is built from TRBV9 and TRBJ2-7, with a weak D call TRBD2 (6 bases). This CDR3 spans 15 amino acids. The germline gives CDR1 SGDLS, CDR2 YYNGEE. Trimming left V 3 bases short and J 3 bases short, with 16 bases between. CDR3 in amino acids: CASSALPRGGYEQYF. Here the CDR3 DNA reads TGTGCCAGCAGCGCCCTCCCCCGGGGAGGCTACGAGCAGTACTTC.

The rearrangement uses TRBV30 and TRBJ1-3; D uncertain. Trimming cost V 3 bases and J 4 bases, with 13 bases left between them. The CDR3 covers 14 residues. Per germline, CDR1 GTSNPN and CDR2 SVGIG (reference sequence). The DNA of the CDR3 is TGTGCCTGGAGAAAGCAAACGGGGGGAAACACCATATATTTT. This encodes CAWRKQTGGNTIYF.

J is TRBJ2-7 and V is TRBV21-1; the table's D call, TRBD1, was not checked against the DNA. TRBV21-1 is annotated as a pseudogene. This CDR3 is 13 amino acids long. The CDR3 nucleotides are TGTGCCAGCAGCAAAGATGAGGACAGGGAGCAGTACTTC. Translating it yields CASSKDEDREQYF.

The chain recombines TRBV5-1 with TRBJ2-7; 10 bases align to TRBD2. Germline V gives CDR1 SGHRS, CDR2 YFSETQ. Trimming removed 5 bases from V and 3 bases from J; junction bases left unmatched: 5. CDR3 size: 14 residues. The CDR3 protein is CASSPSGSLYEQYF. The CDR3 bases are TGCGCCAGCAGTCCTAGCGGGAGTCTCTACGAGCAGTACTTC.

The rearrangement joins TRBV4-1 to TRBJ1-5, with D possibly TRBD1 on 5 matching bases. This CDR3 has 11 residues. Per germline, CDR1 MGHRA and CDR2 YSYEKL. Trimming took 5 bases from V and 9 from J, leaving 8 bases between them. The chain's CDR3 is CASSAGGPQHF. DNA for the CDR3: TGCGCCAGCAGCGCCGGGGGGCCCCAGCATTTT.

The gene calls are TRBV27 and TRBJ1-2, with 7 bases identical to TRBD1. Germline CDR1 and CDR2: MNHEY and SMNVEV (reference sequence). The V gene end was trimmed by 0 bases and the J gene end by 7 bases; junction bases not matched to a gene: 5. This CDR3 has 14 residues. CDR3 nucleotides: TGTGCCAGCAGTTTATCGGCAGGGGGAAGTGGCTACACCTTC. It encodes CASSLSAGGSGYTF.

The chain combines TRBV29-1 with TRBJ1-2; 11 positions agree with TRBD1. The junction had 6 bases not matched to a gene; V was cut back by 6 bases and J by 3 bases. In germline, CDR1 is SQVTM, CDR2 ANQGSEA. This CDR3 comprises 14 residues. In DNA, the CDR3 is TGCAGCGTAGCCGGGACAGGGGGGGACTATGGCTACACCTTC. Translation: CSVAGTGGDYGYTF. The full variable domain, in which reference TRBV29-1 and TRBJ1-2 provide the parts outside the CDR3, is SAVISQKPSRDICQRGTSLTIQCQVDSQVTMMFWYRQQPGQSLTLIATANQGSEATYESGFVIDKFPISRPNLTFSTLTVSNMSPEDSSIYLCSVAGTGGDYGYTFGSGTRLTVV.

The chain employs TRBV10-3 and TRBJ1-2; D unresolved. In germline, CDR1 is ENHRY, CDR2 SYGVKD. The CDR3 is 13 residues long. V was clipped by 2 bases and J by 6 bases, with 10 bases between them. CDR3 amino acids: CAISENGEHGYTF. DNA of the CDR3: TGTGCCATCAGTGAGAACGGAGAGCATGGCTACACCTTC.

V usage is TRBV6-5 and J usage is TRBJ2-7, with 14 bases that match TRBD2. The CDR3 spans 16 residues. The V and J ends lost 2 bases and 4 bases, in that order; junction bases with no gene match: 4. In germline, CDR1 is MNHEY, CDR2 SVGAGI. CDR3 region: CASSYAGTSGSYEQYF. In DNA form, the CDR3 reads TGTGCCAGCAGTTACGCGGGGACTAGCGGGAGTTACGAGCAGTACTTC.

This clone has just one count. This chain links TRBV30 with TRBJ1-5, with D possibly being TRBD1 (5 bases). CDR3 length equals 13 residues. Trimming cost V 5 bases and J 1 base, with 9 bases left between them. CDR1 and CDR2 from the germline V gene are GTSNPN and SVGIG (reference sequence). The CDR3 DNA follows: TGTGCCTGGCGACAGAGGAGCAATCAGCCCCAGCATTTT. Protein sequence: CAWRQRSNQPQHF.

This chain links TRBV7-9 with TRBJ2-3, with a tentative D call TRBD1 (5 bases). Per germline, CDR1 SEHNR and CDR2 FQNEAQ (reference sequence). The CDR3 contains 14 residues. V was clipped by 1 base and J by 3 bases, with 8 bases between them. The CDR3 region is CASSLGRTTDTQYF. Here the CDR3 DNA reads TGTGCCAGCAGCTTAGGTAGGACAACAGATACGCAGTATTTT.

The chain is built from TRBV2 and TRBJ1-5; tentative D call: TRBD1 (6 bases). This CDR3 spans 15 amino acids. CDR1 and CDR2 from the germline V gene are SNHLY and FYNNEI. V gave up 7 bases and J gave up 0 bases, with 13 bases separating them. The CDR3 reads CASTPTGNSNQPQHF. CDR3 nucleotide sequence: TGTGCCAGCACACCAACAGGGAATAGCAATCAGCCCCAGCATTTT.

The chain combines TRBV4-3 with TRBJ2-1; TRBD2 matches 9 bases. Losses at the gene ends were 3 bases for V and 3 bases for J; bases not matched to a gene: 6. The CDR3 length is 16 residues. From germline, CDR1 is LGHNA and CDR2 YSLEER. The CDR3 reads CASSHLLAGDYNEQFF. CDR3 DNA sequence: TGCGCCAGCAGCCACCTACTAGCGGGTGACTACAATGAGCAGTTCTTC.

The CDR3 nucleotides read TGCGCCAGCAGCCAAGATCAGGGCCCCTACGAGCAGTACTTC. It yields the protein CASSQDQGPYEQYF. V usage is TRBV4-3 and J usage is TRBJ2-7; TRBD1 is a possible D gene (5 bases). From germline, CDR1 is LGHNA and CDR2 YSLEER. There are 14 residues in the CDR3. The V gene lost 0 bases and the J gene lost 2 bases, with 8 bases spanning the gap.

CDR3 protein: CASSLRSGKYNEQFF. The CDR3 nucleotides are TGTGCCAGCAGCTTACGAAGCGGGAAGTACAATGAGCAGTTCTTC. V usage is TRBV7-9 and J usage is TRBJ2-1; 7 bases line up with TRBD2. This CDR3 contains 15 residues. Trimming removed 2 bases from V and 4 bases from J; junction bases left unmatched: 5. Germline values: CDR1 SEHNR, CDR2 FQNEAQ (reference sequence). The variable domain in full, with the rest retrieved from reference TRBV7-9 and TRBJ2-1, is DTGVSQNPRHKITKRGQNVTFRCDPISEHNRLYWYRQTLGQGPEFLTYFQNEAQLEKSRLLSDRFSAERPKGSFSTLEIQRTEQGDSAMYLCASSLRSGKYNEQFFGPGTRLTVL.

The CDR3 sequence is CAISADREFEKLFF. The CDR3, as DNA: TGTGCCATCAGTGCGGACAGGGAATTTGAAAAACTGTTTTTT. The chain recombines TRBV10-3 with TRBJ1-4; 8 bases are a match to TRBD1. The V segment lost 4 bases and the J segment 7 bases; nucleotides outside the gene matches: 5. Germline lookup yields CDR1 ENHRY and CDR2 SYGVKD. This CDR3 region has 14 residues.

The rearrangement links TRBV11-3 to TRBJ2-3, with D possibly being TRBD1 (5 bases). V was clipped by 1 base and J by 2 bases, with 13 bases between them. CDR1 SGHNT and CDR2 YENEEA come from the germline V gene. The CDR3 runs to 16 residues. The CDR3 sequence is CASSLVNRPITDTQYF. CDR3 nucleotide sequence: TGTGCCAGCAGCTTAGTGAACAGGCCTATCACAGATACGCAGTATTTT.

CDR3 amino acids: CASTGMNTEAFF. CDR3 bases: TGTGCCAGTACAGGCATGAACACTGAAGCTTTCTTT. The chain uses TRBV5-4 and TRBJ1-1, with a tentative D call TRBD1 (5 bases). This CDR3 is 12 amino acids long. Trimming removed 8 bases from V and 0 bases from J, with 8 bases in between. Germline values: CDR1 SGHNT, CDR2 YYREEE (reference sequence).

The count of this clone is one. The rearrangement joins TRBV11-3 to TRBJ1-2; possible D gene TRBD1, 6 bases. This CDR3 is 16 amino acids long. V was cut by 1 base and J by 0 bases, with 12 bases left in between. The germline V gene has CDR1 SGHNT and CDR2 YENEEA. The CDR3 DNA reads as TGTGCCAGCAGCTTAGCGAGCAGGGGTGCTAACTATGGCTACACCTTC. This sequence encodes CASSLASRGANYGYTF.

The V and J genes are TRBV5-1 and TRBJ2-3; 9 bases agree with TRBD2. CDR1 and CDR2 (germline): SGHRS, YFSETQ. The CDR3 spans 15 residues. The ends lost 4 bases at V and 5 bases at J; junction bases unmatched: 8. CDR3 sequence (DNA): TGCGCCAGCAGCCATGGGACTAGCAATAGAGATACGCAGTATTTT. It translates to CASSHGTSNRDTQYF.

This clone was seen only once. The chain carries TRBV4-1 and TRBJ1-2, with D possibly being TRBD1 (6 bases). The germline CDR1 and CDR2 sequences are MGHRA and YSYEKL. The germline V and J ends were trimmed by 1 base and 1 base, with 13 bases remaining between them. The CDR3 runs to 16 residues. In nucleotides, the CDR3 is TGCGCCAGCAGCCAAGGTGCTCAGGGGTTTAACTATGGCTACACCTTC. This codes for CASSQGAQGFNYGYTF.

CDR3 DNA sequence: TGTGCCAGCAGTCCAGTAATGAACACTGAAGCTTTCTTT. Amino acids: CASSPVMNTEAFF. V usage is TRBV28 and J usage is TRBJ1-1; D gene unclear. There are 13 residues in the CDR3. Trimming removed 5 bases from V and 0 bases from J, with 7 bases in between. Germline V gene sequence: CDR1 MDHEN, CDR2 SYDVKM.

The chain carries TRBV27 and TRBJ1-1; perhaps TRBD1 as D (6 bases). The CDR3 totals 15 residues. Trimming left V 1 base short and J 5 bases short, with 14 bases between. Germline CDR1 and CDR2: MNHEY and SMNVEV (reference sequence). The CDR3 nucleotides read TGTGCCAGCAGTTTATTTTCAGGGGTTTTAACTGAAGCTTTCTTT. It encodes CASSLFSGVLTEAFF.

The V gene is TRBV6-5, the J gene TRBJ2-7; D is uncertain. This CDR3 has 12 amino acids. The ends were cut back, 2 bases at V and 2 bases at J, with 4 bases in the middle. The V gene's germline CDR1 is MNHEY and CDR2 SVGAGI. The CDR3 is CASSYPPYEQYF. CDR3 DNA: TGTGCCAGCAGTTACCCTCCCTACGAGCAGTACTTC.

The V and J genes are TRBV7-3 and TRBJ2-3, with D maybe TRBD2 (6 bases). CDR1 is SGHTA and CDR2 is FQGTGA in the germline V gene. The CDR3 is 15 residues long. V was trimmed by 5 bases and J by 5 bases, leaving 17 bases between them. CDR3 nucleotides: TGTGCCAGCAGCCCCGCGGCCGGGGGTCGAGATACGCAGTATTTT. This codes for CASSPAAGGRDTQYF.